The clone carrying this TCR beta chain appeared a single time. The source of the sample is a study of T cells in Graves' hyperthyroidism and ophthalmopathy. In the study overall: Peripheral blood sampling occurred at initial diagnosis, before any treatment.

This CDR3 spans 14 amino acids. Germline assignment: CDR1 MNHEY and CDR2 SVGAGI. V was shortened by 5 bases and J by 3 bases, with 14 bases between the two germline ends. Researchers took RNA transcripts and amplified the TCR beta CDR3 regions from them. Carried out on the TCR CDR3, a first-round RT-PCR used the HTBI primer set. TCRdb used MiXCR to reprocess the multiplex PCR reads, holding one entry per CDR3 protein. The sample consists of 450,000 to 550,000 distinct CDR3 sequences, roughly a quarter of them appearing once. This TCR derives from a woman between 25 and 40 years old with Graves' ophthalmopathy. V gene TRBV6-5 combines with J gene TRBJ2-7, with TRBD1 as a possible D gene (6 bases). The sequenced material came from blood. The CDR3 DNA follows: TGTGCCAGCAGTCACCGCCTGGACAGCTACGAGCAGTACTTC. This encodes CASSHRLDSYEQYF.